These 8 T cell receptor beta chains were all obtained from the same sample, sequenced in a study of beta chain features in type 1 diabetes (dated by TCRdb to 2017 to 2018). Points the paper makes about the study in general: Type 1 diabetes patients showed a moderate but significant shortening of TCRB CDR3 length in all four CD4+ subsets.

These receptors are not linked to any known antigen. Libraries were built with the immunoSEQ multiplex PCR assay. The entire isolated RNA was reverse transcribed using the High Capacity cDNA Reverse Transcription Kit, and thus expressed TCRB transcripts were sequenced. Here the immuneACCESS table is served through TCRdb, limited to in-frame sequences with V and J called. Missing clones are a known gap in these copies; in checked studies unresolved V genes cover under half, and the rest lacks a known reason. The sample includes approximately 260,000 clones, with roughly 20% observed a single time. The top ten constitute 0.028% of the sample. The sample consisted of naive CD4+ T cells from blood. The cell subset or site label, as the study defines it: true naive CD4+ T cells. The receptors here all came from a woman in her thirties or forties with type 1 diabetes.

The CDR3 bases are TGTGCCTGGAATCTGGACTTGAGCAATCAGCCCCAGCATTTT. Its protein product is CAWNLDLSNQPQHF. The gene calls are TRBV30 and TRBJ1-5; D is ambiguous. CDR3 size: 14 residues. Per the germline V gene, CDR1 is GTSNPN and CDR2 is SVGIG (reference sequence). Trimming cost V 4 bases and J 1 base, with 11 bases left between them.

This clone was counted only a few times. The chain uses TRBV2 and TRBJ1-2, with D perhaps matching TRBD1 (6 bases). Per the germline V gene, CDR1 is SNHLY and CDR2 is FYNNEI. This CDR3 contains 12 residues. Trimming removed 1 base from V and 6 bases from J, with 6 bases in between. The CDR3 protein is CASSEGGHGYTF. The DNA of the CDR3 is TGTGCCAGCAGTGAAGGGGGGCATGGCTACACCTTC.

Concerning this clone itself: In the same sample, other DNA sequences code for this CDR3. The chain combines TRBV6-5 with TRBJ2-5; D is unresolved. V dropped 2 bases and J dropped 4 bases, with 2 bases sitting between them. Germline lookup yields CDR1 MNHEY and CDR2 SVGAGI. The length of the CDR3 is 11 residues. The CDR3 nucleotides read TGTGCCAGCAGTTACCGAGAGACCCAGTACTTC. Its translation: CASSYRETQYF.

In its sample, this clone was seen a few times. J is TRBJ2-1 and V is TRBV28; 7 bases agree with TRBD2. From germline, CDR1 is MDHEN and CDR2 SYDVKM. Unmatched junction bases numbered 11, after V lost 3 bases and J lost 15 bases. The CDR3 length is 13 residues. The CDR3 reads CASSFPSGISLFF. CDR3 nucleotide sequence: TGTGCCAGCAGTTTCCCCAGCGGGATTTCGTTGTTCTTC.

This clone has only a few counts. The rearrangement joins TRBV11-1 to TRBJ2-1, with TRBD2 identical over 11 bases. There are 17 residues in the CDR3. The V segment lost 3 bases and the J segment 2 bases; nucleotides outside the gene matches: 6. CDR1 is SGHAT and CDR2 is FQDESV in the germline V gene (reference sequence). The CDR3 loop reads CASSLISGRAPYNEQFF. CDR3 DNA sequence: TGTGCCAGCAGCTTGATTAGCGGGAGGGCCCCCTACAATGAGCAGTTCTTC.

This clone has just a few counts. The chain couples TRBV7-2 to TRBJ2-7; D is possibly TRBD1 (6 bases). In germline, CDR1 is SGHTA, CDR2 FQGNSA. This CDR3 has 17 amino acids. The ends were cut back, 5 bases at V and 2 bases at J, with 22 bases in the middle. The CDR3 loop reads CASSRRASRSGAYEQYF. The CDR3, as DNA: TGTGCCAGCAGCCGTAGAGCTTCTCGATCAGGGGCCTACGAGCAGTACTTC.

This clone has just a few counts. CDR3 region: CASSSKDRGTGELFF. DNA for the CDR3: TGCGCCAGCAGCTCGAAGGACAGGGGCACCGGGGAGCTGTTTTTT. V usage is TRBV5-1 and J usage is TRBJ2-2; TRBD1 matches at 9 bases. Per germline, CDR1 SGHRS and CDR2 YFSETQ. Germline trimming cut 3 bases from V and 4 bases from J; bases unmatched to any gene: 4. The CDR3 consists of 15 residues.

This clone has just a few counts. The chain employs TRBV19 and TRBJ1-4, with D perhaps matching TRBD1 (5 bases). Germline CDR1 LNHDA, CDR2 SQIVND (reference sequence). Trimming left V 2 bases short and J 3 bases short, with 13 bases between. The CDR3 runs 16 residues. As DNA, the CDR3 is TGTGCCAGTAGTATAACCGGACAATCCTCTAATGAAAAACTGTTTTTT. Protein: CASSITGQSSNEKLFF.